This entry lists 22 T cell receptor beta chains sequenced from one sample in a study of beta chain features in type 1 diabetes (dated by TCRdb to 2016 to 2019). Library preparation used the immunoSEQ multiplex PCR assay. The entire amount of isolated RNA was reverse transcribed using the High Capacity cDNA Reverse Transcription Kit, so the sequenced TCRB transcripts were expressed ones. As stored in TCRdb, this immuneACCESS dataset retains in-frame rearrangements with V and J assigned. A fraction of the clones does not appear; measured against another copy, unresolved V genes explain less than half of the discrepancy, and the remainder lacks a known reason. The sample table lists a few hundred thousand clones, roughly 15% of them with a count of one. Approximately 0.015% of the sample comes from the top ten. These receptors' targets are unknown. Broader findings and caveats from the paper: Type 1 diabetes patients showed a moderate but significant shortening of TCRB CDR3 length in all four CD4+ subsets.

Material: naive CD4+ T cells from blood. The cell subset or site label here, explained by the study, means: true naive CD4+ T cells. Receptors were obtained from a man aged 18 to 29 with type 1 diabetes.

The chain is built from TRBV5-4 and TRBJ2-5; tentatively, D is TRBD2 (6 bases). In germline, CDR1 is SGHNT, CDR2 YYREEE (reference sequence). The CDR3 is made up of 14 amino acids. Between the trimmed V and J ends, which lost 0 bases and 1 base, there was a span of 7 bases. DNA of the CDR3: TGTGCCAGCAGCTTGGCCGGGAGCCAAGAGACCCAGTACTTC. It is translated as CASSLAGSQETQYF.

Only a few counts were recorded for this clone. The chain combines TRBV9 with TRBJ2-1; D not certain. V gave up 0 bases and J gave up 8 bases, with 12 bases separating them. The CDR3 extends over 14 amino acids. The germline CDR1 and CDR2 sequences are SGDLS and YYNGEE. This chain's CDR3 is CASSVAQVADEQFF. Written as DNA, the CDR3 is TGTGCCAGCAGCGTAGCCCAAGTGGCGGATGAGCAGTTCTTC.

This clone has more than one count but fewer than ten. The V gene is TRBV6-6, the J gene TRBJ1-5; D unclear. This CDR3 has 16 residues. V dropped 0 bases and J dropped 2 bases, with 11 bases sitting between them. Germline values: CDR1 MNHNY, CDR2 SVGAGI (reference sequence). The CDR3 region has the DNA TGTGCCAGCAGTTACTCCGGAGGGCTCGGCAATCAGCCCCAGCATTTT. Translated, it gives CASSYSGGLGNQPQHF.

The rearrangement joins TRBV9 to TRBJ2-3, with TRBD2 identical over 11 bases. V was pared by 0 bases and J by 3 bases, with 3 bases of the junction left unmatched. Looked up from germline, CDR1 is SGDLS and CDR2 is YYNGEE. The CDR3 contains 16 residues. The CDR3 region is CASSVVAGGDTDTQYF. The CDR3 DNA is TGTGCCAGCAGCGTAGTAGCGGGGGGGGATACAGATACGCAGTATTTT. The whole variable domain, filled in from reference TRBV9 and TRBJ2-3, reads DSGVTQTPKHLITATGQRVTLRCSPRSGDLSVYWYQQSLDQGLQFLIQYYNGEERAKGNILERFSAQQFPDLHSELNLSSLELGDSALYFCASSVVAGGDTDTQYFGPGTRLTVL.

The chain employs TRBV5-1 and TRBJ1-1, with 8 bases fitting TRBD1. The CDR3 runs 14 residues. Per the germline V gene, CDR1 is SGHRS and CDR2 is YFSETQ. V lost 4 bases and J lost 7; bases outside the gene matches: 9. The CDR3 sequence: CASSPGTGRGEAFF. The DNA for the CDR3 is TGCGCCAGCAGCCCCGGGACAGGAAGAGGTGAAGCTTTCTTT.

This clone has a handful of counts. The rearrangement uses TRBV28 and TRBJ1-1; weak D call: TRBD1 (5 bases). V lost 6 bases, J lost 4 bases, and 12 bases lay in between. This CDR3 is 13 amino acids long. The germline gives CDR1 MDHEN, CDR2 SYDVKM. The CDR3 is CASSSGGGTEAFF. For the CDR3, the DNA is TGTGCCAGCAGCTCGGGGGGAGGCACTGAAGCTTTCTTT.

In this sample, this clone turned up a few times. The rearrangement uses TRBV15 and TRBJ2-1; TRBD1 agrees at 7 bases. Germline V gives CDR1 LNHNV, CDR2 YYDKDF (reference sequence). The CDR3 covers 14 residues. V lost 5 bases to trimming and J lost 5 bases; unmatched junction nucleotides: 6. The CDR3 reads CATSWMTGNNEQFF. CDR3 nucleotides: TGTGCCACCAGCTGGATGACAGGGAACAATGAGCAGTTCTTC. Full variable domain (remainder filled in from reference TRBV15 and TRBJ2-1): DAMVIQNPRYQVTQFGKPVTLSCSQTLNHNVMYWYQQKSSQAPKLLFHYYDKDFNNEADTPDNFQSRRPNTSFCFLDIRSPGLGDTAMYLCATSWMTGNNEQFFGPGTRLTVL.

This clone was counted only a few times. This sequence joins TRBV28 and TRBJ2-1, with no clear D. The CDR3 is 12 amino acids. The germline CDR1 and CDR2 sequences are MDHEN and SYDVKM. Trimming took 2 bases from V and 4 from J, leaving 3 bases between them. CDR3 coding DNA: TGTGCCAGCAGTTTACAGTACAATGAGCAGTTCTTC. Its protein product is CASSLQYNEQFF. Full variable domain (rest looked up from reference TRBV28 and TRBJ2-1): DVKVTQSSRYLVKRTGEKVFLECVQDMDHENMFWYRQDPGLGLRLIYFSYDVKMKEKGDIPEGYSVSREKKERFSLILESASTNQTSMYLCASSLQYNEQFFGPGTRLTVL.

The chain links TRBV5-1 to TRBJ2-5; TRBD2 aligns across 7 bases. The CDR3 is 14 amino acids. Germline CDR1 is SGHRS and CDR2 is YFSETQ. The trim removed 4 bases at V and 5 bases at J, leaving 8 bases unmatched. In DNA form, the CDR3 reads TGCGCCAGCAGCCCTAGTGCGGGAGTTGAGACCCAGTACTTC. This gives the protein CASSPSAGVETQYF.

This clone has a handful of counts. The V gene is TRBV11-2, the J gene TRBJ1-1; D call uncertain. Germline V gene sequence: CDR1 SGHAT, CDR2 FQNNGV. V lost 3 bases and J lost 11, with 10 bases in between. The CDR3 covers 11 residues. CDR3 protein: CASSFGVEAFF. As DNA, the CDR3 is TGTGCCAGCAGCTTCGGGGTAGAGGCTTTCTTT.

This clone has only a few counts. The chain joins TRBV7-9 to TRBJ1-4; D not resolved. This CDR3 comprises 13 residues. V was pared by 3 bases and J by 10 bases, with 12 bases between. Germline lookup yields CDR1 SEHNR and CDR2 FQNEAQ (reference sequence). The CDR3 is CASSLDSEGKLFF. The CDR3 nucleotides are TGTGCCAGCAGCTTGGATTCCGAGGGAAAACTGTTTTTT.

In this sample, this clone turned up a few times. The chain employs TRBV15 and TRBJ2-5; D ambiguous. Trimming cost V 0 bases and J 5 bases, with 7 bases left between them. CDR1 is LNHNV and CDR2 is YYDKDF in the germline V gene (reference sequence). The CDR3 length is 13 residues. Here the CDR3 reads CATSRDLSETQYF. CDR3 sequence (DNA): TGTGCCACCAGCAGAGATCTTTCGGAGACCCAGTACTTC.

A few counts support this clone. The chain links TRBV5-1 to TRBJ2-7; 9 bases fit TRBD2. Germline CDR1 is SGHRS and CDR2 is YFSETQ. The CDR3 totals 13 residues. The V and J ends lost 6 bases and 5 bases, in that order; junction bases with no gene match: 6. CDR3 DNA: TGCGCCAGCACACTAGCGGGTGCCCACGAGCAGTACTTC. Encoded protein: CASTLAGAHEQYF. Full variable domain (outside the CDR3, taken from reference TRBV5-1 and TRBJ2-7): KAGVTQTPRYLIKTRGQQVTLSCSPISGHRSVSWYQQTPGQGLQFLFEYFSETQRNKGNFPGRFSGRQFSNSRSEMNVSTLELGDSALYLCASTLAGAHEQYFGPGTRLTVT.

CDR3 amino acids: CATFRDSNTEAFF. The CDR3 DNA follows: TGTGCCACCTTTAGGGACAGTAACACTGAAGCTTTCTTT. The chain is built from TRBV6-6 and TRBJ1-1; 7 bases match TRBD1. Germline loops: CDR1 MNHNY, CDR2 SVGAGI (reference sequence). The ends lost 10 bases at V and 2 bases at J; junction bases unmatched: 7. The CDR3 sequence is 13 residues long.

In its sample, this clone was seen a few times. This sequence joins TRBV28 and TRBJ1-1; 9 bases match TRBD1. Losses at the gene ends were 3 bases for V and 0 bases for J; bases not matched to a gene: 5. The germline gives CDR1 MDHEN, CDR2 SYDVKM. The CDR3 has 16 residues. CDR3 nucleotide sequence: TGTGCCAGCAGTTTGTTAGGGGACAGGGTGAACACTGAAGCTTTCTTT. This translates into CASSLLGDRVNTEAFF.

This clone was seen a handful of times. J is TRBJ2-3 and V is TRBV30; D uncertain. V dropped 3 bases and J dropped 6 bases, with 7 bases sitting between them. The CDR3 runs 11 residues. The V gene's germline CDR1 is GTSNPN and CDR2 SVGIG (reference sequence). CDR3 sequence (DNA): TGTGCCTGGAGCGGGTGGGATACGCAGTATTTT. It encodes CAWSGWDTQYF.

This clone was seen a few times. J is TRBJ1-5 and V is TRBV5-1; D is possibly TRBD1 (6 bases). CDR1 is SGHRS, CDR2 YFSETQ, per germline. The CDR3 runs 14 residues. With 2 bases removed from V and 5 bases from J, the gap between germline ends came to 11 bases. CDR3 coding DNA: TGCGCCAGCAGCTTAGGGGGGGGCTATCAGCCCCAGCATTTT. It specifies CASSLGGGYQPQHF.

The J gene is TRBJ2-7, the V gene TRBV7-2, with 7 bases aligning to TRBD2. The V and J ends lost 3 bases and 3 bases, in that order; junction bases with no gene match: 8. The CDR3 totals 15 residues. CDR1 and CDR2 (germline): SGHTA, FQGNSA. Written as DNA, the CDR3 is TGTGCCAGCAGCTTGACCAGGACTAGAAGCTACGAGCAGTACTTC. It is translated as CASSLTRTRSYEQYF.

In DNA, the CDR3 is TGCAGCGGGGACACCTACTACGAGCAGTACTTC. This codes for CSGDTYYEQYF. The chain has TRBV29-1 and TRBJ2-5; a possible D gene is TRBD1 (6 bases). The better agreement between TRBJ2-7 and the DNA end casts doubt on the J call. This CDR3 has 11 amino acids. Germline values: CDR1 SQVTM, CDR2 ANQGSEA.

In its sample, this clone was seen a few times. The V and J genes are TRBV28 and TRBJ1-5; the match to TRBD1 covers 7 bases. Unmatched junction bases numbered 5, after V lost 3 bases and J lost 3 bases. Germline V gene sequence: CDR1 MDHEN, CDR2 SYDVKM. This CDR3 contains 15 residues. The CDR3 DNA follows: TGTGCCAGCAGTTTGTGGGGACAGATCAATCAGCCCCAGCATTTT. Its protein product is CASSLWGQINQPQHF.

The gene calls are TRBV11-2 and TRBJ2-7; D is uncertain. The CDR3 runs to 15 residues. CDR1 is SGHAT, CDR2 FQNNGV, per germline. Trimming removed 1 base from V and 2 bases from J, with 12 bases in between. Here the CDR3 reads CASSLGAVRTYEQYF. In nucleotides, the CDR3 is TGTGCCAGCAGCTTAGGGGCAGTCAGGACCTACGAGCAGTACTTC.

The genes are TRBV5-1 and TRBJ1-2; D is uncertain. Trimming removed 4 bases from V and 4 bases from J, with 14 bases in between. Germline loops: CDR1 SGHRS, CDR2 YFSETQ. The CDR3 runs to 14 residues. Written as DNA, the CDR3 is TGCGCCAGCAGCCCTGCCGCCAGTATCTATGGCTACACCTTC. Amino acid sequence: CASSPAASIYGYTF.